This T cell receptor (beta chain) was identified in a study of vaccination effects on CD4 cells after COVID-19. General study results and limits: Sampling in the study covered few convalescent patients and included no early post-infection timepoints. Clones of infection and vaccine origin contracted markedly late after vaccination.

In the case of this clone: Its target is unknown.

Antigen-specific CD4+ T cells were first expanded with viral peptide pools by the ViraFEST assay and only then sequenced. Isolation of CD4+ T cells took place after less than 12 days of culture. Vaccine recipients lacked prior SARS-CoV-2 infection and had negative nucleocapsid antibodies. Some 2 million PBMC were placed in each well, which was supplemented with about 10 IU/ml IL-2 and around 9.9 ug/ml peptides. The CDR3 has 12 amino acids. CDR1 is MNHNY, CDR2 SVGAGI, per germline (reference sequence). V lost 2 bases to trimming and J lost 7 bases; unmatched junction nucleotides: 1. Data came from immunoSEQ multiplex PCR; TCRdb stores just in-frame clones and leaves some out. Of around 45,000 clones listed, around 76% are singletons.

This TCR was sampled from a human donor who received a COVID-19 vaccine. This material consisted of CD4+ T cells from PBMCs cultured with SARS-CoV-2 spike peptides, taken before COVID-19 vaccination. The genes are TRBV6-6 and TRBJ1-2; 7 bases match TRBD1. The CDR3 loop is CASSYTGAGYTF. The CDR3 DNA sequence: TGTGCCAGCAGTTACACAGGGGCTGGCTACACCTTC.